This T cell receptor (beta chain) came from a study of post-analysis software for immune sequencing data. In the study overall: The courses of disease that were included comprised relapsing-remitting, secondary progressive and progressive-relapsing multiple sclerosis. Study conclusions and caveats: Controls showed lower frequencies than patients for several TRBV segments, and TRBV5-6, TRBV5-1 and TRBV20-1 were among these.

CDR1 is SQVTM, CDR2 ANQGSEA, per germline. Trimming stripped 4 bases from V and 3 bases from J, with 19 bases between. This CDR3 region has 15 residues. Many counts were recorded for this clonotype. What it binds is not known. Incorporated into the TCR beta cDNA libraries were unique molecular identifiers, which served to reduce PCR and sequencing biases. TCRdb re-derived calls from the PCR reads in MiXCR, one entry per CDR3 protein. The sample records 380,000 or so distinct CDR3 sequences, roughly 36% being singletons. The V gene is TRBV29-1, the J gene TRBJ2-7; D possibly matches TRBD1 or TRBD2 (6 bases each). This clonotype was obtained from a girl aged 10-17 years with multiple sclerosis. The sequenced sample consisted of blood. In nucleotides, the CDR3 is TGCAGCGTTGGCGGGAAGGCAGGGGCGGACTACGAGCAGTACTTC. Amino acid sequence: CSVGGKAGADYEQYF.